One sample yielded the 8 T cell receptor beta chains listed below, sequenced in a study of vaccination effects on CD4 cells after COVID-19. These TCRs are of unknown antigen specificity. This table comes from immunoSEQ multiplex PCR, and its TCRdb copy is limited to in-frame clones, with some not included. Of about 25,000 clones detected, about three quarters appear once; the ten largest clones hold roughly 21%. Viral peptide pool expansion of antigen-specific CD4+ T cells preceded sequencing in the ViraFEST assay. The culture ran for roughly 10 days before CD4+ T cells were isolated. Participants got two doses of BNT162b2 or mRNA-1273 vaccine. This material consisted of CD4+ T cells from PBMCs cultured with HCoV-NL63 spike peptides, taken after COVID-19 vaccination. The receptor source for this set is a human donor who received a COVID-19 vaccine.

This chain uses TRBV7-6 with TRBJ1-2; unclear D gene. The CDR3 contains 11 residues. V was clipped by 5 bases and J by 7 bases, with 8 bases between them. CDR1 and CDR2 from the germline V gene are SGHVS and FNYEAQ. The DNA of the CDR3 is TGTGCCAGCAGCCGAGCCTCTGGCTACACCTTC. This translates into CASSRASGYTF.

As regards this clone: A junction boundary mismatches the germline segment, possibly from a read error. The chain combines TRBV11-1 with TRBJ2-3; tentative D call: TRBD2 (6 bases). Germline CDR1 reads SGHAT; CDR2 reads FQDESV (reference sequence). The CDR3 contains 12 residues. CDR3 residues: CASSLARDTQYF. CDR3 DNA sequence: TGTGCCAGCAGCCTAGCGCGAGATACGCAGTATTTT.

The V gene is TRBV28, the J gene TRBJ2-4; D not resolved. Germline lookup yields CDR1 MDHEN and CDR2 SYDVKM. This CDR3 comprises 14 residues. V was pared by 8 bases and J by 0 bases, with 11 bases between. The CDR3 coding sequence is TGTGCCAGCTACCCGAGCCTAGCCAAAAACATTCAGTACTTC. Its translation is CASYPSLAKNIQYF.

This clone was picked up a small number of times. This rearrangement joins TRBV5-1 to TRBJ1-6; 8 nucleotides line up with TRBD1. This CDR3 contains 15 residues. From germline, CDR1 is SGHRS and CDR2 YFSETQ. V trimming: 0 bases; J trimming: 7 bases; junction bases outside the gene matches: 3. In DNA form, the CDR3 reads TGCGCCAGCAGCTTGGATACAGGGGGAAATTCACCCCTCCACTTT. Residues: CASSLDTGGNSPLHF. Looking up the rest from reference TRBV5-1 and TRBJ1-6 gives the full variable domain: KAGVTQTPRYLIKTRGQQVTLSCSPISGHRSVSWYQQTPGQGLQFLFEYFSETQRNKGNFPGRFSGRQFSNSRSEMNVSTLELGDSALYLCASSLDTGGNSPLHFGNGTRLTVT.

The chain employs TRBV5-1 and TRBJ1-4, with 12 bases identical to TRBD1. Trimming at V came to 0 bases and at J to 6 bases, leaving 9 bases not matched to a gene. Germline CDR1 is SGHRS and CDR2 is YFSETQ. The CDR3 loop spans 18 amino acids. In DNA form, the CDR3 reads TGCGCCAGCAGCTTGGACCGGGACAGGGGGCGATCTGATGAAAAACTGTTTTTT. Its protein is CASSLDRDRGRSDEKLFF.

This clone has more than one count but fewer than ten. The chain uses TRBV24-1 and TRBJ1-5; D may be TRBD1 (5 bases). CDR1 is KGHDR, CDR2 SFDVKD, per germline. The V and J ends lost 3 bases and 9 bases respectively, with 8 bases between them. The CDR3 runs 12 residues. The DNA of the CDR3 is TGTGCCACCAGTGATGGAACAGGGCCCCAGCATTTT. Protein product: CATSDGTGPQHF.

V usage is TRBV11-2 and J usage is TRBJ1-1; D uncertain. The V and J ends lost 0 bases and 0 bases respectively, with 8 bases between them. Germline-derived CDR1 and CDR2 are SGHAT and FQNNGV. The CDR3 is 15 residues long. The CDR3 protein is CASSLDPSMNTEAFF. The CDR3 coding sequence is TGTGCCAGCAGCTTAGATCCGTCCATGAACACTGAAGCTTTCTTT.

This chain connects TRBV5-4 to TRBJ2-1, with unresolved D. Per the germline V gene, CDR1 is SGHNT and CDR2 is YYREEE (reference sequence). The CDR3 spans 12 residues. V lost 4 bases to trimming and J lost 2 bases, with 4 bases between them. CDR3 sequence: CASSIAYNEQFF. The CDR3 nucleotides are TGTGCCAGCAGCATAGCCTACAATGAGCAGTTCTTC.